A single sample gave rise to the 30 T cell receptor beta chains below, sequenced in a study of blood T cell repertoires in COVID-19. Produced via immunoSEQ multiplex PCR; TCRdb's table is partial and in-frame only. The sample shows over 100,000 clones, roughly four fifths of them seen only once. Sample: peripheral blood. Receptor source: a man in his sixties or seventies with acute or convalescent COVID-19.

This chain connects TRBV6-5 to TRBJ1-5; possible D gene TRBD1, 5 bases. The V and J ends lost 1 base and 7 bases respectively, with 11 bases between them. Germline V gene data show CDR1 as MNHEY and CDR2 as SVGAGI. The CDR3 extends over 14 amino acids. The CDR3 DNA reads TGTGCCAGCAGTTACTTGGGGGGAGGGCAGCCCCAGCATTTT. Its protein is CASSYLGGGQPQHF.

J is TRBJ1-2 and V is TRBV12-3 or TRBV12-4, with a tentative D call TRBD1 (5 bases). This CDR3 has 13 amino acids. Deletions cut 3 bases from V and 6 bases from J, with 11 bases between. The CDR3, as DNA: TGTGCCAGCAGTTTGGGGGGAAGGGATGGCTACACCTTC. This encodes CASSLGGRDGYTF.

V gene TRBV6-5 combines with J gene TRBJ1-3, with 7 positions matching TRBD1. Unmatched junction bases numbered 3, after V lost 6 bases and J lost 1 base. The CDR3 is 14 amino acids. Per the germline V gene, CDR1 is MNHEY and CDR2 is SVGAGI. The CDR3 spells CASRYRGSGNTIYF. Written as DNA, the CDR3 is TGTGCCAGCAGATACAGGGGATCTGGAAACACCATATATTTT.

This chain uses TRBV15 with TRBJ1-2; the D is unclear. This CDR3 has 16 amino acids. The germline V and J ends were trimmed by 0 bases and 4 bases, with 15 bases remaining between them. Germline CDR1 is LNHNV and CDR2 is YYDKDF (reference sequence). CDR3 region: CATSRDLKEGAYGYTF. CDR3 DNA sequence: TGTGCCACCAGCAGAGATCTAAAAGAAGGAGCCTATGGCTACACCTTC.

As concerns this clone: This same CDR3 is encoded by further DNA sequences in the sample. V gene TRBV3-1 (or the pseudogene TRBV3-2) combines with J gene TRBJ1-1, with TRBD1 matching 7 bases. The CDR3 runs 16 residues. The germline V gene encodes CDR1 LGHDT and CDR2 YNNKEL (reference sequence). V dropped 4 bases and J dropped 10; count of bases not matched to a gene: 18. The CDR3 sequence is CASSLNGQGGSRSAFF. CDR3 sequence (DNA): TGTGCCAGCAGCCTAAACGGGCAGGGGGGATCTCGTTCAGCTTTCTTT.

The V and J genes are TRBV6-6 and TRBJ1-6, with D unclear. The CDR3 totals 14 residues. V gave up 2 bases and J gave up 6 bases, with 8 bases separating them. Per germline, CDR1 MNHNY and CDR2 SVGAGI (reference sequence). CDR3 sequence (DNA): TGTGCCAGCAGTTACGGACTGAGTAATTCACCCCTCCACTTT. This translates into CASSYGLSNSPLHF.

The rearrangement joins TRBV7-8 to TRBJ2-3; tentative D call: TRBD2 (5 bases). Between the trimmed V and J ends, which lost 2 bases and 0 bases, there was a span of 12 bases. Germline loops: CDR1 SGHVS, CDR2 FQNEAQ. The CDR3 covers 16 residues. This CDR3 is CASSLILRASTDTQYF. CDR3 coding DNA: TGTGCCAGCAGCTTAATCTTGCGGGCTAGCACAGATACGCAGTATTTT.

This sequence joins TRBV14 and TRBJ1-4; TRBD1 aligns across 10 bases. In germline, CDR1 is SGHDN, CDR2 FVKESK. This CDR3 has 18 residues. V lost 1 base and J lost 6; bases outside the gene matches: 11. The CDR3 protein is CASSQVSIRGQGDEKLFF. The CDR3 DNA is TGTGCCAGCAGCCAAGTCTCTATTCGCGGACAGGGGGATGAAAAACTGTTTTTT.

The rearrangement uses TRBV5-4 and TRBJ1-4, with TRBD1 identical over 9 bases. V was clipped by 3 bases and J by 8 bases; unmatched bases: 14. This CDR3 is built from 17 residues. In germline, CDR1 is SGHNT, CDR2 YYREEE (reference sequence). CDR3 amino acids: CASSSGTGTLIAEKLFF. For the CDR3, the DNA is TGTGCCAGCAGCTCCGGGACAGGGACCTTAATCGCGGAAAAACTGTTTTTT.

The sample holds a few counts of this clone. The genes are TRBV20-1 and TRBJ2-1; 7 nucleotides match TRBD2. Germline-derived CDR1 and CDR2 are DFQATT and SNEGSKA (reference sequence). CDR3 length equals 13 residues. J was trimmed by 8 bases and V by 3 bases; bases with no gene match: 7. The CDR3 spells CSASIRGVHEQFF. DNA for the CDR3: TGCAGTGCTAGTATCCGGGGGGTGCATGAGCAGTTCTTC.

This clone showed up just once. The chain uses TRBV19 and TRBJ2-1, with 9 bases lining up with TRBD2. Trimming at V came to 10 bases and at J to 0 bases, leaving 4 bases not matched to a gene. The CDR3 has 14 residues. Germline values: CDR1 LNHDA, CDR2 SQIVND (reference sequence). The CDR3 loop is CATGTSYSYNEQFF. The CDR3 DNA sequence: TGTGCCACCGGGACTAGCTACTCCTACAATGAGCAGTTCTTC.

J is TRBJ2-7 and V is TRBV6-6, with a tentative D call TRBD1 (5 bases). This CDR3 has 13 amino acids. From germline, CDR1 is MNHNY and CDR2 SVGAGI (reference sequence). Trimming took off 6 bases at V and 0 bases at J, with 9 bases between the two ends. CDR3 nucleotides: TGTGCCAGCAGCAAGGACATCTCCTACGAGCAGTACTTC. It is translated as CASSKDISYEQYF.

The chain couples TRBV29-1 to TRBJ1-3, with 9 bases identical to TRBD1. CDR3 length: 15 amino acids. CDR1 is SQVTM and CDR2 is ANQGSEA in the germline V gene. The V and J ends lost 6 bases and 2 bases, in that order; junction bases with no gene match: 8. The DNA for the CDR3 is TGCAGCGTCATGGGACAGGGAGGAACTGGAAACACCATATATTTT. It encodes CSVMGQGGTGNTIYF.

The V gene is TRBV12-5, the J gene TRBJ1-1; D gene ambiguous. Deletions cut 5 bases from V and 5 bases from J, with 15 bases between. The CDR3 runs 14 residues. Germline values: CDR1 LGHNT, CDR2 FRNRAP. The CDR3 sequence: CASGPSLGSTEAFF. The CDR3 DNA sequence: TGTGCTAGTGGTCCGTCACTGGGGAGTACTGAAGCTTTCTTT.

V and J are TRBV7-3 and TRBJ2-3, with D tentatively TRBD2 (6 bases). The germline gives CDR1 SGHTA, CDR2 FQGTGA. Trimming took off 2 bases at V and 1 base at J, with 13 bases between the two ends. There are 16 residues in the CDR3. CDR3 residues: CASSLGGTPGTDTQYF. As DNA, the CDR3 is TGTGCCAGCAGCTTAGGCGGGACTCCTGGCACAGATACGCAGTATTTT.

The chain employs TRBV11-1 and TRBJ1-1; TRBD1 agrees at 7 bases. Germline assignment: CDR1 SGHAT and CDR2 FQDESV (reference sequence). This CDR3 contains 13 residues. V lost 4 bases, J lost 5 bases, and 4 bases stayed unmatched. The CDR3 region is CASSSHRGTEAFF. CDR3 sequence (DNA): TGTGCCAGCAGCTCGCACAGGGGAACTGAAGCTTTCTTT. Combining the CDR3 with reference TRBV11-1 and TRBJ1-1 gives the whole variable domain EAEVAQSPRYKITEKSQAVAFWCDPISGHATLYWYRQILGQGPELLVQFQDESVVDDSQLPKDRFSAERLKGVDSTLKIQPAELGDSAMYLCASSSHRGTEAFFGQGTRLTVV.

This clone has a single count. The chain has TRBV5-1 and TRBJ1-1, with 11 bases matching TRBD1. This CDR3 is built from 17 residues. V gave up 9 bases and J gave up 0 bases; unmatched junction bases: 13. Germline assignment: CDR1 SGHRS and CDR2 YFSETQ. The CDR3 protein is CATTKGGTGGMNTEAFF. Here the CDR3 DNA reads TGCGCCACCACTAAGGGTGGGACAGGGGGAATGAACACTGAAGCTTTCTTT. Full variable domain (rest looked up from reference TRBV5-1 and TRBJ1-1): KAGVTQTPRYLIKTRGQQVTLSCSPISGHRSVSWYQQTPGQGLQFLFEYFSETQRNKGNFPGRFSGRQFSNSRSEMNVSTLELGDSALYLCATTKGGTGGMNTEAFFGQGTRLTVV.

This clone was counted between two and nine times. The J gene is TRBJ2-7, the V gene TRBV28; weak D call: TRBD2 (5 bases). The V gene lost 3 bases and the J gene lost 0 bases, with 15 bases spanning the gap. The CDR3 loop spans 16 amino acids. Germline V gene data show CDR1 as MDHEN and CDR2 as SYDVKM. The CDR3 DNA reads TGTGCCAGCAGTTTTGTAAAGCGGTACCCCTCCTACGAGCAGTACTTC. Protein: CASSFVKRYPSYEQYF. The full variable domain, completed using reference TRBV28 and TRBJ2-7, is DVKVTQSSRYLVKRTGEKVFLECVQDMDHENMFWYRQDPGLGLRLIYFSYDVKMKEKGDIPEGYSVSREKKERFSLILESASTNQTSMYLCASSFVKRYPSYEQYFGPGTRLTVT.

The CDR3 DNA reads as TGCGCCAGCAGCTTGGCCATGGGGGGGTACGAGCAGTACTTC. Its translation: CASSLAMGGYEQYF. This chain connects TRBV5-1 to TRBJ2-7; 7 bases fit TRBD2. Germline V gives CDR1 SGHRS, CDR2 YFSETQ. The length of the CDR3 is 14 residues. V trimming: 0 bases; J trimming: 4 bases; junction bases outside the gene matches: 4.

This chain links TRBV21-1 with TRBJ1-1; the table names TRBD1, a call not compared with the DNA. TRBV21-1 is a documented pseudogene. The CDR3 extends over 16 amino acids. The CDR3 is CASSPPPTGRFTEAFF. For the CDR3, the DNA is TGTGCCAGCAGCCCACCCCCGACAGGGCGTTTTACTGAAGCTTTCTTT.

The J gene is TRBJ2-1, the V gene TRBV3-1 (or the pseudogene TRBV3-2); 9 bases match TRBD2. The length of the CDR3 is 16 residues. Losses at the gene ends were 5 bases for V and 7 bases for J; bases not matched to a gene: 12. CDR1 and CDR2 (germline): LGHDT, YNNKEL (reference sequence). This chain's CDR3 is CASSATWAGGRNEQFF. DNA for the CDR3: TGTGCCAGCAGCGCCACATGGGCGGGGGGGCGGAATGAGCAGTTCTTC.

The rearrangement links TRBV5-5 to TRBJ2-2, with TRBD2 matching over 8 bases. The CDR3 runs 17 residues. CDR1 SGHKS and CDR2 YYEKEE come from the germline V gene (reference sequence). V trimming: 4 bases; J trimming: 1 base; junction bases outside the gene matches: 9. The CDR3 DNA reads TGTGCCAGCAGCCCCGTTGAGAGCGGGGGGAACACCGGGGAGCTGTTTTTT. Protein sequence: CASSPVESGGNTGELFF.

The CDR3 DNA is TGCGCCAGCAGCTCGGGTGGGGGGACCACTGAAGCTTTCTTT. Its translation: CASSSGGGTTEAFF. V gene TRBV5-1 combines with J gene TRBJ1-1; D possibly corresponds to TRBD1 (5 bases). Trimming removed 3 bases at V and 4 bases at J, with 13 bases between. The CDR3 is 14 amino acids. Germline V gives CDR1 SGHRS, CDR2 YFSETQ.

This clone was observed a single time. This chain links TRBV5-1 with TRBJ1-2; 8 bases align to TRBD1. Germline-derived CDR1 and CDR2 are SGHRS and YFSETQ. The V and J ends lost 4 bases and 8 bases, in that order; junction bases with no gene match: 10. The CDR3 contains 14 residues. In nucleotides, the CDR3 is TGCGCCAGCAGCCCAGACGGACAGGGCCGGGGCTACACCTTC. This translates into CASSPDGQGRGYTF.

The chain uses TRBV12-5 and TRBJ2-7; D not resolved. CDR3 length: 12 residues. The germline V gene has CDR1 LGHNT and CDR2 FRNRAP. V lost 7 bases, J lost 9 bases, and 16 bases lay in between. CDR3 sequence reads: CASAQAAVGQYF. The DNA for the CDR3 is TGTGCTAGTGCCCAGGCAGCCGTTGGGCAGTACTTC.

The CDR3 loop is CAWTSGSLSHEQYF. DNA of the CDR3: TGTGCCTGGACTAGCGGGAGCCTAAGCCACGAGCAGTACTTC. The V call is TRBV30, the J call TRBJ2-7, with 10 bases lining up with TRBD2. This CDR3 is built from 14 residues. V was clipped by 4 bases and J by 5 bases; unmatched bases: 8. Germline lookup yields CDR1 GTSNPN and CDR2 SVGIG (reference sequence).

The chain has TRBV9 and TRBJ2-7, with D possibly matching TRBD2 (7 bases). CDR3 length equals 16 residues. Germline-derived CDR1 and CDR2 are SGDLS and YYNGEE. Trimming stripped 4 bases from V and 2 bases from J, with 19 bases between. In DNA, the CDR3 is TGTGCCAGCAGCCCCCCTAGGGGGGGAGTTACCTACGAGCAGTACTTC. Protein: CASSPPRGGVTYEQYF.

This chain connects TRBV19 to TRBJ2-1; the D is unclear. The germline V gene encodes CDR1 LNHDA and CDR2 SQIVND (reference sequence). CDR3 length: 16 amino acids. Deletions cut 5 bases from V and 0 bases from J, with 14 bases between. CDR3 sequence (DNA): TGTGCCAGTAGTCCCAGCGATACTCTCTCCTACAATGAGCAGTTCTTC. This translates into CASSPSDTLSYNEQFF.

The rearrangement uses TRBV4-1 and TRBJ1-6; D not certain. The CDR3 runs to 15 residues. Between the trimmed V and J ends, which lost 0 bases and 6 bases, there was a span of 9 bases. Per germline, CDR1 MGHRA and CDR2 YSYEKL. The DNA for the CDR3 is TGCGCCAGCAGCCAAGAAGAGGCACCTAATTCACCCCTCCACTTT. It codes for CASSQEEAPNSPLHF.

Turning to this clone: The junction shows a germline mismatch at one end, possibly a read error. The CDR3 sequence: CASSSQGINTGELFF. The CDR3 bases are TGTGCTAGCAGCTCTCAGGGGATAAACACCGGGGAGCTGTTTTTT. This chain uses TRBV7-7 with TRBJ2-2, with D tentatively TRBD1 (6 bases). Germline CDR1 reads SSHAT; CDR2 reads FNYEAQ (reference sequence). The CDR3 is 15 amino acids. The variable domain in full, completed from reference TRBV7-7 and TRBJ2-2, reads GAGVSQSPRYKVTKRGQDVTLRCDPISSHATLYWYQQALGQGPEFLTYFNYEAQPDKSGLPSDRFSAERPEGSISTLTIQRTEQRDSAMYRCASSSQGINTGELFFGEGSRLTVL.